This TCR beta chain comes out of a study of T cells in Graves' hyperthyroidism and ophthalmopathy. RNA transcripts yielded amplified TCR beta CDR3 regions. Using the HTBI primer set, a first-round RT-PCR was run on the TCR CDR3. In TCRdb, the multiplex PCR reads were re-called with MiXCR into one record per CDR3 protein. The table includes 450,000 to 650,000 distinct CDR3 sequences, around 14% detected once. Comment on this clonotype: The germline gene is not matched at one end of the junction; a read error may be the cause.

CDR1 MNHEY and CDR2 SVGEGT come from the germline V gene. This CDR3 is built from 15 residues. The chain couples TRBV6-2 or TRBV6-3 to TRBJ2-7, with D possibly matching TRBD2 (5 bases). Sequencing input: blood. The receptor was isolated from a woman under 30 with Graves' ophthalmopathy. The CDR3 coding sequence is TGTGCCATCAGTGAGTCGAGGACTTACCCTTCGGAGCAGTACTTC. As protein: CAISESRTYPSEQYF.